This TCR beta chain was sequenced in a study of human T cells and chemical hapten exposure. Points from the study as a whole: Those TCRs sitting above 1 in 1000 frequency stayed the same with DPC sensitization. Expanded TCRs produced significantly more large CDR3 similarity clusters than controls did.

This clonotype was picked up a small number of times. Antigen specificity is unknown. TCRdb fed the RACE reads into MiXCR, producing one record per CDR3 protein. The sample gives roughly 200,000 distinct CDR3 sequences, about 20% of which show up once; about 6.7% is in the top ten. The sample's time point: patch test 1, 2 weeks after DPC sensitization. Treatment: therapeutic diphenylcyclopropenone sensitization with weekly scalp DPC. At patch-test visits, sampling came before the patch test. Alopecia patients, 18 to 70 years old and DPC-suitable, served as donors. Trimming took off 11 bases at V and 0 bases at J, with 7 bases between the two ends. There are 11 residues in the CDR3. CDR1 is MNHNY, CDR2 SVGAGI, per germline (reference sequence).

The rearrangement links TRBV6-6 to TRBJ1-1; unclear D gene. This specimen consisted of whole blood, obtained in connection with sensitization to the hapten diphenylcyclopropenone (DPC). The receptor's source is a woman aged 45-60 years with alopecia areata. Some clones in this sample may be carry-over from other donors' samples. The CDR3 DNA reads as TGTGCCGCGGGCGTGAACACTGAAGCTTTCTTT. It encodes CAAGVNTEAFF.